The 22 T cell receptor beta chains reported below all come from one sample, sequenced in a study of radiotherapy plus CTLA-4 blockade in lung cancer. Here immunoSEQ multiplex PCR was the method, and the copy in TCRdb shows in-frame clones only, minus some. The top ten clones hold 6.5% to 9.5% of a sample with about 59,000 clones, approximately 65% of them seen once. The sample here was peripheral blood, taken from a patient treated with radiotherapy plus ipilimumab. The receptors come from a human donor with non-small cell lung cancer whose response to radiotherapy plus ipilimumab could not be evaluated.

The chain uses TRBV4-3 and TRBJ2-1; possible D gene TRBD2, 5 bases. Trimming removed 0 bases at V and 2 bases at J, with 14 bases between. This CDR3 region has 17 residues. CDR1 is LGHNA and CDR2 is YSLEER in the germline V gene. CDR3 residues: CASSQEPSGSPYNEQFF. CDR3 sequence (DNA): TGCGCCAGCAGCCAAGAACCTAGTGGGAGCCCCTACAATGAGCAGTTCTTC.

V usage is TRBV6-1 and J usage is TRBJ1-1, with TRBD1 as a possible D gene (5 bases). V lost 5 bases and J 7 bases, leaving 14 bases between the germline ends. The CDR3 spans 13 residues. The V gene's germline CDR1 is MNHNS and CDR2 SASEGT. The CDR3 reads CASSFQGPHEAFF. The DNA for the CDR3 is TGTGCCAGCAGTTTTCAGGGCCCCCATGAAGCTTTCTTT.

The V gene is TRBV27, the J gene TRBJ2-3, with D uncertain. The CDR3 consists of 14 residues. V was clipped by 5 bases and J by 0 bases, with 9 bases between them. Germline V CDR1 and CDR2: MNHEY, SMNVEV (reference sequence). The CDR3 protein is CASSLPRSTDTQYF. The CDR3 coding sequence is TGTGCCAGCAGTCTACCCCGGAGCACAGATACGCAGTATTTT.

Worth noting for this clone: Germline is not matched at one junction end, which may reflect a read error. The chain is built from TRBV18 and TRBJ2-1; 10 positions match TRBD1. The CDR3 contains 12 residues. Per germline, CDR1 KGHSH and CDR2 LQKENI. CDR3: CASSSDRTGGLF. CDR3 in DNA: TGTGCCAGCTCATCGGATAGGACAGGGGGGCTCTTC. The complete variable domain, with remaining parts taken from reference TRBV18 and TRBJ2-1, reads NAGVMQNPRHLVRRRGQEARLRCSPMKGHSHVYWYRQLPEEGLKFMVYLQKENIIDESGMPKERFSAEFPKEGPSILRIQQVVRGDSAAYFCASSSDRTGGLFGPGTRLTVL.

This clone was detected once. This chain links TRBV2 with TRBJ2-1; 9 nucleotides align to TRBD2. Losses at the gene ends were 8 bases for V and 1 base for J; bases not matched to a gene: 6. Germline-derived CDR1 and CDR2 are SNHLY and FYNNEI. CDR3 length: 15 residues. The CDR3 loop reads CASQGTSNSYNEQFF. The CDR3, as DNA: TGTGCCAGCCAGGGGACTAGCAATTCCTACAATGAGCAGTTCTTC. The full variable domain, its missing parts supplied by reference TRBV2 and TRBJ2-1, is EPEVTQTPSHQVTQMGQEVILRCVPISNHLYFYWYRQILGQKVEFLVSFYNNEISEKSEIFDDQFSVERPDGSNFTLKIRSTKLEDSAMYFCASQGTSNSYNEQFFGPGTRLTVL.

The chain is built from TRBV27 and TRBJ1-2; 7 positions agree with TRBD1. After removal of 2 bases from V and 5 bases from J, the junction contained 5 bases not matched to a gene. This CDR3 has 14 amino acids. From germline, CDR1 is MNHEY and CDR2 SMNVEV (reference sequence). The chain's CDR3 is CASSLDREQYGYTF. In nucleotides, the CDR3 is TGTGCCAGCAGTTTAGACAGGGAGCAGTATGGCTACACCTTC.

This sequence joins TRBV5-1 and TRBJ1-5; TRBD1 aligns across 8 bases. Germline CDR1 and CDR2: SGHRS and YFSETQ. The junction had 2 bases not matched to a gene; V was cut back by 4 bases and J by 2 bases. This CDR3 spans 14 amino acids. This CDR3 reads CASSEGQGNQPQHF. DNA of the CDR3: TGCGCCAGCAGCGAGGGACAGGGCAATCAGCCCCAGCATTTT. The whole variable domain, remainder taken from reference TRBV5-1 and TRBJ1-5, is KAGVTQTPRYLIKTRGQQVTLSCSPISGHRSVSWYQQTPGQGLQFLFEYFSETQRNKGNFPGRFSGRQFSNSRSEMNVSTLELGDSALYLCASSEGQGNQPQHFGDGTRLSIL.

The V call is TRBV5-1, the J call TRBJ1-4; maybe TRBD1 (5 bases). This CDR3 spans 15 amino acids. V lost 4 bases, J lost 7 bases, and 17 bases lay in between. CDR1 SGHRS and CDR2 YFSETQ come from the germline V gene. CDR3 sequence reads: CASSPAGGEGEKLFF. For the CDR3, the DNA is TGCGCCAGCAGCCCGGCAGGAGGGGAAGGTGAAAAACTGTTTTTT.

This clone has a single count. V gene TRBV7-9 combines with J gene TRBJ2-7, with 7 bases that match TRBD1. Trimming cost V 3 bases and J 0 bases; bases outside gene matches: 5. Germline lookup yields CDR1 SEHNR and CDR2 FQNEAQ (reference sequence). The CDR3 has 15 amino acids. The DNA for the CDR3 is TGTGCCAGCAGCTTCAGTGACAGGGCCTCCTACGAGCAGTACTTC. This encodes CASSFSDRASYEQYF.

This clone came up once. The J gene is TRBJ2-7, the V gene TRBV11-2; TRBD1 matches 8 bases. The V and J ends lost 5 bases and 2 bases, in that order; junction bases with no gene match: 11. Germline-derived CDR1 and CDR2 are SGHAT and FQNNGV. The CDR3 is 16 amino acids. The CDR3 spells CASSPGDRFPPYEQYF. CDR3 coding DNA: TGTGCCAGCAGCCCAGGGGACAGGTTCCCGCCCTACGAGCAGTACTTC.

This clone was counted only a few times. The rearrangement links TRBV14 to TRBJ2-5, with D unresolved. The CDR3 runs to 14 residues. Germline V gene data show CDR1 as SGHDN and CDR2 as FVKESK. V was clipped by 0 bases and J by 2 bases, with 7 bases between them. CDR3 nucleotide sequence: TGTGCCAGCAGCCAAGATCTGACTCAAGAGACCCAGTACTTC. As protein: CASSQDLTQETQYF.

The chain joins TRBV5-3 to TRBJ2-3; the D gene is possibly TRBD2 (6 bases). TRBV5-3 counts as an open reading frame of uncertain function. The CDR3 contains 14 residues. V was cut by 5 bases and J by 1 base, with 11 bases left in between. The CDR3 is CARRSSSGTDTQYF. The CDR3 DNA reads TGTGCCAGAAGATCCTCTAGCGGCACAGATACGCAGTATTTT.

The chain recombines TRBV6-5 with TRBJ1-2; D not resolved. V lost 5 bases, J lost 4 bases, and 14 bases lay in between. Germline V gene lookup returns CDR1 MNHEY and CDR2 SVGAGI. This CDR3 comprises 14 residues. CDR3 coding DNA: TGTGCCAGCAGTGCCTTTACAGCCTTCTATGGCTACACCTTC. This sequence encodes CASSAFTAFYGYTF.

The chain combines TRBV29-1 with TRBJ2-5, with no clear D. The V end lost 6 bases, the J end lost 2 bases, and 4 bases lay between the germline ends. From germline, CDR1 is SQVTM and CDR2 ANQGSEA. The CDR3 extends over 10 amino acids. The chain's CDR3 is CSVRQETQYF. The CDR3 DNA sequence: TGCAGCGTCAGGCAAGAGACCCAGTACTTC. The whole variable domain, remainder taken from reference TRBV29-1 and TRBJ2-5, is SAVISQKPSRDICQRGTSLTIQCQVDSQVTMMFWYRQQPGQSLTLIATANQGSEATYESGFVIDKFPISRPNLTFSTLTVSNMSPEDSSIYLCSVRQETQYFGPGTRLLVL.

A remark on this clone: The junction does not match germline at one end; this may be a read error. The V gene is TRBV6-1, the J gene TRBJ1-2; D is unresolved. There are 12 residues in the CDR3. Per the germline V gene, CDR1 is MNHNS and CDR2 is SASEGT. The CDR3: CACRRGEGGYTF. The CDR3 region has the DNA TGTGCCTGCAGACGCGGGGAGGGAGGCTACACCTTC.

The rearrangement links TRBV9 to TRBJ1-3; possibly TRBD1 for D (5 bases). The CDR3 has 16 amino acids. Between the trimmed V and J ends, which lost 0 bases and 2 bases, there was a span of 12 bases. Germline loops: CDR1 SGDLS, CDR2 YYNGEE. The CDR3 protein is CASSVAAGVAGNTIYF. The CDR3 nucleotides are TGTGCCAGCAGCGTAGCTGCGGGGGTCGCTGGAAACACCATATATTTT.

The chain links TRBV7-2 to TRBJ1-2; the match to TRBD1 covers 9 bases. The CDR3 is made up of 15 amino acids. The V segment lost 1 base and the J segment 6 bases; nucleotides outside the gene matches: 6. The germline CDR1 and CDR2 sequences are SGHTA and FQGNSA. CDR3 sequence reads: CASSLETQGADGYTF. For the CDR3, the DNA is TGTGCCAGCAGCTTAGAGACACAGGGGGCGGATGGCTACACCTTC. Filled out from reference TRBV7-2 and TRBJ1-2, the complete variable domain reads GAGVSQSPSNKVTEKGKDVELRCDPISGHTALYWYRQSLGQGLEFLIYFQGNSAPDKSGLPSDRFSAERTGGSVSTLTIQRTQQEDSAVYLCASSLETQGADGYTFGSGTRLTVV.

V is TRBV2 and J is TRBJ1-2, with D possibly matching TRBD1 (5 bases). CDR1 and CDR2 from the germline V gene are SNHLY and FYNNEI. V was clipped by 2 bases and J by 2 bases, with 6 bases between them. The CDR3 length is 13 residues. The DNA of the CDR3 is TGTGCCAGCAGTGAACAGGGCAACTATGGCTACACCTTC. Its translation is CASSEQGNYGYTF.

This sequence joins TRBV4-1 and TRBJ2-2, with D possibly TRBD2 on 5 matching bases. The germline gives CDR1 MGHRA, CDR2 YSYEKL. V was clipped by 3 bases and J by 8 bases, with 13 bases between them. This CDR3 is built from 14 residues. The CDR3 region has the DNA TGCGCCAGCAGCCATATCGGGGTGGTGGGGGAGCTGTTTTTT. Translation: CASSHIGVVGELFF.

The rearrangement joins TRBV9 to TRBJ2-2; possible D gene TRBD1, 6 bases. CDR3 length: 15 amino acids. Germline CDR1 SGDLS, CDR2 YYNGEE. With 1 base removed from V and 0 bases from J, the gap between germline ends came to 7 bases. The CDR3 region is CASSVRGTNTGELFF. Written as DNA, the CDR3 is TGTGCCAGCAGCGTAAGGGGGACGAACACCGGGGAGCTGTTTTTT.

The chain uses TRBV12-5 and TRBJ2-7; 11 nucleotides align to TRBD1. Looked up from germline, CDR1 is LGHNT and CDR2 is FRNRAP. With 6 bases clipped from V and 4 bases from J, the junction kept 8 bases outside the gene matches. This CDR3 region has 15 residues. The CDR3 nucleotides are TGTGCTAGTGGCTCCCCGGGACAGGGGGGATACGAGCAGTACTTC. It codes for CASGSPGQGGYEQYF.

This rearrangement joins TRBV4-1 to TRBJ1-6; the D gene is possibly TRBD1 (5 bases). Looked up from germline, CDR1 is MGHRA and CDR2 is YSYEKL. The length of the CDR3 is 17 residues. Trimming pared 1 base from V and 6 bases from J, leaving 16 bases between. CDR3: CASSQASGVPGNSPLHF. In DNA form, the CDR3 reads TGCGCCAGCAGCCAAGCTTCGGGGGTTCCGGGTAATTCACCCCTCCACTTT.